This T cell receptor (beta chain) originates from a study of T cell responses to AZD1222 COVID-19 vaccine. Remarks on this clone: Its antigen is not known.

Points from the study as a whole: All repertoire sampling was performed exclusively after the peak T cell response.

The germline CDR1 and CDR2 sequences are MNHEY and SVGAGI. Trimming removed 8 bases at V and 5 bases at J, with 15 bases between. The CDR3 is made up of 13 amino acids. Measured with immunoSEQ multiplex PCR; TCRdb has only the in-frame clones, and not every one. The sample holds over 130,000 clones, 92% seen once. The receptor was isolated from an adult who received the AZD1222 COVID-19 vaccine. The chain carries TRBV6-5 and TRBJ2-5; possibly TRBD1 for D (6 bases). The sample in question was peripheral blood, obtained 28 days after the second AZD1222 dose. The CDR3 DNA sequence: TGTGCCAGCCTTTATACAGGGATGGAGACCCAGTACTTC. Encoded protein: CASLYTGMETQYF.